The rows below give T cell receptor beta chains drawn from one sample of a study of blood T cell repertoires in COVID-19. Clones were sequenced by immunoSEQ multiplex PCR, and TCRdb holds only the in-frame ones, with some missing. The sample consists of about 170,000 clones, about 83% of them appearing once. The sample was peripheral blood. These receptor sequences come from a man younger than 35 with active or convalescent COVID-19. The CDR3 runs from the conserved cysteine through the conserved F or W. Each record gives: V gene, D gene, J gene, CDR3 protein. A D gene is named only where the DNA matches it firmly.

>TRBV7-2|TRBD2|TRBJ2-1
CASSALAFSGGDEQFF
>TRBV6-6|.|TRBJ1-6
CASSLLSTGGVSPLHF
>TRBV19|TRBD1|TRBJ1-6
CASSIKQGYPKSPLHF
>TRBV20-1|.|TRBJ1-2
CSGGLEGGYTF
>TRBV28|.|TRBJ2-4
CATLDSLAKNIQYF
>TRBV4-2|TRBD1|TRBJ1-1
CASSHEIRDRGKNTEAFF
>TRBV5-4|TRBD2|TRBJ2-3
CASSLLAGGSLSTDTQYF
>TRBV2|.|TRBJ1-5
CASSQDSNQPQHF
>TRBV5-1|.|TRBJ2-7
CASSFPDSYEQYF
>TRBV6-5|.|TRBJ1-2
CASRRGSGYTF
>TRBV5-1|TRBD1|TRBJ1-2
CASSLDDRAYGYTF
>TRBV6-5|TRBD1|TRBJ1-3
CASRRTGGNTIYF
>TRBV3-1/TRBV3-2|.|TRBJ1-5
CASSQGGRSDQPQHF
>TRBV19|.|TRBJ1-2
CASTEFGLPTDYGYTF
>TRBV2|TRBD2|TRBJ2-1
CASGGTGTMEGNEQFF
>TRBV3-1/TRBV3-2|TRBD2|TRBJ2-6
CASRGFLAGAGANVLTF
>TRBV19|.|TRBJ1-1
CASSMAGVAEAFF
>TRBV5-1|.|TRBJ1-5
CASSLDGSNQPQHF
>TRBV6-5|.|TRBJ2-2
CASRSGANTGELFF
>TRBV18|.|TRBJ1-1
CASSPPGNTEAFF
>TRBV2|.|TRBJ1-2
CASGDITSTF
>TRBV24-1|TRBD2|TRBJ2-5
CATSDPREAKETQYF
>TRBV4-3|TRBD1|TRBJ2-5
CASSQEDRAGTQYF
>TRBV6-1|.|TRBJ1-1
CASSEQAVLNTEAFF
>TRBV7-3|TRBD1|TRBJ2-1
CASSGGQGSWEQFF
>TRBV10-1|.|TRBJ2-5
CASSEGADKETQYF
>TRBV11-3|.|TRBJ2-1
CASSLGLRTYNEQFF
>TRBV5-1|TRBD1|TRBJ2-7
CASSLGQGIHEQYF
>TRBV11-3|TRBD1|TRBJ2-7
CASSFDRGPPTYEQYF
>TRBV7-2|TRBD2|TRBJ2-1
CASTVRAGALYNEQFF
>TRBV2|TRBD1|TRBJ1-2
CASGGQGAFEGYTF
>TRBV6-4|.|TRBJ1-2
CASSRGRGDGYTF
>TRBV19|.|TRBJ2-1
CASSMSLNGVNEQFF
>TRBV5-1|TRBD1|TRBJ1-4
CASRPGQGTNEKLFF
>TRBV6-5|TRBD1|TRBJ1-2
CASSYVGQGGGYTF
>TRBV5-1|.|TRBJ1-4
CASSAGTFATNEKLFF
>TRBV28|TRBD1|TRBJ1-2
CASSFGTGPGYTF